The 11 T cell receptor beta chains given below trace back to one sample, sequenced in a study of T cell responses to AZD1222 COVID-19 vaccine. TCRdb's table, derived via immunoSEQ multiplex PCR, lists solely in-frame clones and lacks some. Altogether 150,000 to 200,000 clones are present, roughly 93% being singletons, with the ten largest covering around 3.8%. The sample was peripheral blood, taken on day 0 of AZD1222 vaccination. The source is an adult in good health.

V is TRBV2 and J is TRBJ1-2, with D perhaps TRBD1 (6 bases). V was pared by 5 bases and J by 0 bases, with 13 bases between. This CDR3 comprises 15 residues. Per germline, CDR1 SNHLY and CDR2 FYNNEI. The CDR3 loop reads CASSPGTLANYGYTF. The CDR3 DNA follows: TGTGCCAGCAGTCCCGGGACACTAGCTAACTATGGCTACACCTTC.

V usage is TRBV5-1 and J usage is TRBJ2-6; no clear D. The CDR3 extends over 15 amino acids. CDR1 SGHRS and CDR2 YFSETQ come from the germline V gene. V shed 1 base and J shed 2 bases, with 7 bases lying between them. This chain's CDR3 is CASSLLSAGANVLTF. CDR3 nucleotide sequence: TGCGCCAGCAGCTTGTTGAGTGCTGGGGCCAACGTCCTGACTTTC.

The rearrangement links TRBV9 to TRBJ2-3; 9 bases are shared with TRBD2. This CDR3 has 17 amino acids. J lost 0 bases, V lost 2 bases, and 7 bases had no gene match. Germline CDR1 and CDR2: SGDLS and YYNGEE. Here the CDR3 reads CASSVSLAGVSTDTQYF. CDR3 in DNA: TGTGCCAGCAGCGTCTCTTTAGCGGGGGTTAGCACAGATACGCAGTATTTT.

The V gene is TRBV27, the J gene TRBJ1-3; D is ambiguous. V lost 2 bases and J 0 bases, leaving 8 bases between the germline ends. The CDR3 extends over 15 amino acids. In germline, CDR1 is MNHEY, CDR2 SMNVEV (reference sequence). CDR3 nucleotides: TGTGCCAGCAGTTTAAGGGAACACTCTGGAAACACCATATATTTT. Its protein product is CASSLREHSGNTIYF.

This chain joins TRBV10-3 and TRBJ2-1; no reliable D call. From germline, CDR1 is ENHRY and CDR2 SYGVKD. The CDR3 is made up of 16 amino acids. The V and J ends lost 9 bases and 2 bases respectively, with 20 bases between them. The CDR3: CAIRQETASTYNEQFF. The DNA for the CDR3 is TGTGCCATACGTCAAGAGACCGCGTCAACCTACAATGAGCAGTTCTTC.

The chain employs TRBV19 and TRBJ2-6, with D perhaps assigned TRBD1 or TRBD2 (5 bases each). Between the trimmed V and J ends, which lost 6 bases and 7 bases, there was a span of 16 bases. CDR3 length equals 15 residues. Per germline, CDR1 LNHDA and CDR2 SQIVND (reference sequence). DNA of the CDR3: TGTGCCAGTAGCCTCTACCAGGGAGTAGCCAACGTCCTGACTTTC. This gives the protein CASSLYQGVANVLTF.

The V gene is TRBV10-1, the J gene TRBJ2-5, with TRBD1 identical over 9 bases. V dropped 3 bases and J dropped 0; count of bases not matched to a gene: 2. Looked up from germline, CDR1 is WNHNN and CDR2 is SYGVQD (reference sequence). This CDR3 is 15 amino acids long. As DNA, the CDR3 is TGCGCCAGCAGTGATCGGACAGGGGACCAAGAGACCCAGTACTTC. Translation: CASSDRTGDQETQYF.

In its sample, this clone was seen once. The chain recombines TRBV6-1 with TRBJ1-2; D uncertain. V gave up 2 bases and J gave up 2 bases, with 6 bases separating them. This CDR3 has 13 amino acids. Per germline, CDR1 MNHNS and CDR2 SASEGT. The CDR3 coding sequence is TGTGCCAGCAGTGAAAGAGGGAACTATGGCTACACCTTC. Amino acids: CASSERGNYGYTF.

The J gene is TRBJ2-2, the V gene TRBV10-2, with TRBD1 matching 9 bases. J was trimmed by 9 bases and V by 5 bases; bases with no gene match: 4. Germline CDR1 is WSHSY and CDR2 is SAAADI. The CDR3 runs 13 residues. CDR3 DNA: TGCGCCAGCAGTCCTACAGGGGGCCGGGAGCTGTTTTTT. It specifies CASSPTGGRELFF.

This chain links TRBV5-1 with TRBJ1-1; D gene uncertain. This CDR3 region has 13 residues. Trimming removed 4 bases from V and 1 base from J, with 8 bases in between. Germline CDR1 reads SGHRS; CDR2 reads YFSETQ. The CDR3 is CASSLQWNTEAFF. The CDR3, as DNA: TGCGCCAGCAGCCTGCAATGGAACACTGAAGCTTTCTTT.

The rearrangement links TRBV6-5 to TRBJ1-1, with a possible D match to TRBD1 (6 bases). The V end was cut by 7 bases, the J end by 8 bases, with 14 bases between. The CDR3 is made up of 12 amino acids. Germline V CDR1 and CDR2: MNHEY, SVGAGI. CDR3 nucleotides: TGTGCCAGCACCATGGGGGGGGCCGAAGCTTTCTTT. Translated: CASTMGGAEAFF.